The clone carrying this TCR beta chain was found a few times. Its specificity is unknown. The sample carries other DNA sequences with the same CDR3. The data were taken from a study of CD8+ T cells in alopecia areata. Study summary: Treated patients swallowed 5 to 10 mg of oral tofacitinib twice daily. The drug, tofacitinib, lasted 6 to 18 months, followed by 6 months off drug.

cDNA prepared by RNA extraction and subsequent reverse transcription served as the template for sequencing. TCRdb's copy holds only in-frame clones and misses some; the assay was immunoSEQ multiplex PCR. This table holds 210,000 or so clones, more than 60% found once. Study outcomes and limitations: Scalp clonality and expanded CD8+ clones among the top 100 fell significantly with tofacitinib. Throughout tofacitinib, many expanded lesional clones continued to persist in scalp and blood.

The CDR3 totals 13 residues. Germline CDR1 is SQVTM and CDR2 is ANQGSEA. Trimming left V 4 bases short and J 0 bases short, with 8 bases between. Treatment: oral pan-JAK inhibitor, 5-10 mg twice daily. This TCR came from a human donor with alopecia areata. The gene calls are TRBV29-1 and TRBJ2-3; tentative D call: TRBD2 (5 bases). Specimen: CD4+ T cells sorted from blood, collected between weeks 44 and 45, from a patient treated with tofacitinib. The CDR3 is CSVGGRSTDTQYF. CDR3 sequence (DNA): TGCAGCGTTGGCGGGCGAAGCACAGATACGCAGTATTTT.